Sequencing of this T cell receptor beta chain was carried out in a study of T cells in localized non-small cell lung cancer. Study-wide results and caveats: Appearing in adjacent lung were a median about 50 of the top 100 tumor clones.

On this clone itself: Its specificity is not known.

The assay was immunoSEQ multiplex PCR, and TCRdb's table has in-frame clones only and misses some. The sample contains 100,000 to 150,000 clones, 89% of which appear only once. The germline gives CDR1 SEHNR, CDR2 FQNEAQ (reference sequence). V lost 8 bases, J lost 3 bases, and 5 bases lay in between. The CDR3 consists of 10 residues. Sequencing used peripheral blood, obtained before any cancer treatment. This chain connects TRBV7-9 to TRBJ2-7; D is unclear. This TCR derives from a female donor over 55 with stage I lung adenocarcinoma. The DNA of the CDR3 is TGTGCCAGCGCCGACTACGAGCAGTACTTC. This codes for CASADYEQYF.